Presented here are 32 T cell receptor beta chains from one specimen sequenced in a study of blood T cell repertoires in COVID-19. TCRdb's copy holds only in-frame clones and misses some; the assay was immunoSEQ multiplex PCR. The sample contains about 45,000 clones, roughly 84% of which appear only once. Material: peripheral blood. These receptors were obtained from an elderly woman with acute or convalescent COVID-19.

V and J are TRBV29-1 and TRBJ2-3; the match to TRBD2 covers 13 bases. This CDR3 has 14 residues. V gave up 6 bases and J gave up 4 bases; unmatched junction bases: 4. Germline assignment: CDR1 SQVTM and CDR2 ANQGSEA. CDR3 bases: TGCAGCGTACTGGGACTAGCGGGATCAGATACGCAGTATTTT. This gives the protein CSVLGLAGSDTQYF.

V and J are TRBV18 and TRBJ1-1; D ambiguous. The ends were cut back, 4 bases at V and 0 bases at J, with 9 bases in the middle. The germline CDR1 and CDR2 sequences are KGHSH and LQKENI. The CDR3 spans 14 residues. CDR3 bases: TGTGCCAGCTCACGAGGCGATGTGAACACTGAAGCTTTCTTT. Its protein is CASSRGDVNTEAFF.

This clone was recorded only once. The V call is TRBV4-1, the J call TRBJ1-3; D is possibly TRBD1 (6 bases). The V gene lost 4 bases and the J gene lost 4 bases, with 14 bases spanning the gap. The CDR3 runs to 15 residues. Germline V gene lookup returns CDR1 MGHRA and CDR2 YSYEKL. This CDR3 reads CASSPTGGIGNTIYF. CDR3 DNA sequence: TGCGCCAGCAGCCCGACAGGTGGTATAGGAAACACCATATATTTT.

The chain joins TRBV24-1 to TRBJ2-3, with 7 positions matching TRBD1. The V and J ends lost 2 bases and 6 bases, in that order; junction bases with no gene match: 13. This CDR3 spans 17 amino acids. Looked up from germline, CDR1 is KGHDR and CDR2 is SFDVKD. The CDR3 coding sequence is TGTGCCACCAGTGATTCCTCTCCGACAGGGACGCCGGATACGCAGTATTTT. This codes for CATSDSSPTGTPDTQYF.

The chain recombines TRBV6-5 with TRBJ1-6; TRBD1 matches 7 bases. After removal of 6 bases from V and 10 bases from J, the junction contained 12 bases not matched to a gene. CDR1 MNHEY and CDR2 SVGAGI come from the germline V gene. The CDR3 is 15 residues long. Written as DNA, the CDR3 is TGTGCCAGCAGGACTTCCGGGACAGCCGCCTCACCCCTCCACTTT. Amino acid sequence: CASRTSGTAASPLHF.

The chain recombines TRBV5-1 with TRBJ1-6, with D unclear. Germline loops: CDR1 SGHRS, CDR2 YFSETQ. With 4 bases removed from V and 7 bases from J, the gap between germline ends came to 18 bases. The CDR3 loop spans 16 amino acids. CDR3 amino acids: CASSPTSATMNSPLHF. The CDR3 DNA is TGCGCCAGCAGCCCGACGTCGGCTACTATGAATTCACCCCTCCACTTT.

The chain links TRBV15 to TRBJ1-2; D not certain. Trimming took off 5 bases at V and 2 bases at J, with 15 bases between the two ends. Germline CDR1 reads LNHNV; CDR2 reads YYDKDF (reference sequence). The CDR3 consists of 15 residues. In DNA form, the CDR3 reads TGTGCCACCAGCGGCCTCACAAGGGAGAACTATGGCTACACCTTC. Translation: CATSGLTRENYGYTF.

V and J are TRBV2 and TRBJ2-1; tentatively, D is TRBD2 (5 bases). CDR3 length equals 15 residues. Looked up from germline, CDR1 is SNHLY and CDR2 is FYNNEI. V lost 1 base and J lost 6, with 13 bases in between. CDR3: CASSEERTGINEQFF. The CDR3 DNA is TGTGCCAGCAGTGAAGAGAGGACTGGAATCAATGAGCAGTTCTTC.

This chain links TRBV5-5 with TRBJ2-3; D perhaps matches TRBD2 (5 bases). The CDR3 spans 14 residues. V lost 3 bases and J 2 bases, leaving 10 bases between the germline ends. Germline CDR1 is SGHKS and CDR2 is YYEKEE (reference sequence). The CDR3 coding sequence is TGTGCCAGCAGCTCCGGACTGCTCACAGATACGCAGTATTTT. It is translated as CASSSGLLTDTQYF.

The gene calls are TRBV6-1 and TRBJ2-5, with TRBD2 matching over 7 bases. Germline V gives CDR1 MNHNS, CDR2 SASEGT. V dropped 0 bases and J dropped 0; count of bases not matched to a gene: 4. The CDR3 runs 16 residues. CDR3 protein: CASSEASSGYQETQYF. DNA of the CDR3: TGTGCCAGCAGTGAAGCGTCTAGCGGATACCAAGAGACCCAGTACTTC.

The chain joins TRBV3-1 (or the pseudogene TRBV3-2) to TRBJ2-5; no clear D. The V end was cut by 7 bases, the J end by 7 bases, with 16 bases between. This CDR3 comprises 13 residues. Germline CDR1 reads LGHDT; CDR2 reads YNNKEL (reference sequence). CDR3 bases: TGTGCCAGCACCCTTCGGGTATCGAGGACCCAGTACTTC. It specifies CASTLRVSRTQYF.

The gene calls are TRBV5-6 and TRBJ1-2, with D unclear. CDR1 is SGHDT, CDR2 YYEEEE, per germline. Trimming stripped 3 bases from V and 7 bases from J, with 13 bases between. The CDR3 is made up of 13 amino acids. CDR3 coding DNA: TGTGCCAGCAGCTCAGGCCGAGAAGGTGGCTACACCTTC. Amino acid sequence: CASSSGREGGYTF.

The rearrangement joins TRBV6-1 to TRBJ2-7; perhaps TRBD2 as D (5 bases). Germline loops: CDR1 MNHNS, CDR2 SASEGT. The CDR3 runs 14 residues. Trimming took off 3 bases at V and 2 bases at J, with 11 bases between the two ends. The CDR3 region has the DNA TGTGCCAGCAGTGACGGAGGTACCGCCTACGAGCAGTACTTC. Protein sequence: CASSDGGTAYEQYF.

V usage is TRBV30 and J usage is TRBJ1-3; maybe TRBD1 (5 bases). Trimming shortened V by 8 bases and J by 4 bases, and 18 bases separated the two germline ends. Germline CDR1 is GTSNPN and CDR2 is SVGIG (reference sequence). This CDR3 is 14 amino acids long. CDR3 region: CAGTRELEGNTIYF. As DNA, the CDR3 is TGTGCCGGGACGAGGGAATTGGAAGGAAACACCATATATTTT.

The DNA of the CDR3 is TGTGCCAGCAGCTCTGGGACAGCCACACTGGCTTTCTTT. Translating it yields CASSSGTATLAFF. This rearrangement joins TRBV7-2 to TRBJ1-1; 7 bases fit TRBD1. The CDR3 totals 13 residues. V lost 4 bases, J lost 11 bases, and 10 bases stayed unmatched. The germline gives CDR1 SGHTA, CDR2 FQGNSA.

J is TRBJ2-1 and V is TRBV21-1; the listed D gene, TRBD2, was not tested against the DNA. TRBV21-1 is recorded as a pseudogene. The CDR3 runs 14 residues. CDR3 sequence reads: CASSTSGNYNEQFF. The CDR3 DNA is TGTGCCAGCAGCACTAGCGGAAACTACAATGAGCAGTTCTTC.

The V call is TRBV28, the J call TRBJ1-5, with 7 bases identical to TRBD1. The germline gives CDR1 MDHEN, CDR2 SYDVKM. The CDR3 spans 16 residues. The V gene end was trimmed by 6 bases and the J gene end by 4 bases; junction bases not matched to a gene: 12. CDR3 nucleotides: TGTGCCAGCAGAGTCCCCGGGACAGATGAAAATCAGCCCCAGCATTTT. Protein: CASRVPGTDENQPQHF.

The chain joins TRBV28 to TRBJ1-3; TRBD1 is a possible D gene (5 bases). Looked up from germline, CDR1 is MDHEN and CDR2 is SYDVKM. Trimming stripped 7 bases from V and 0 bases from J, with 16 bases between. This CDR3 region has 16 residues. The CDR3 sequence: CASTHGAGTSGNTIYF. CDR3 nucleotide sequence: TGTGCCAGCACCCATGGGGCGGGAACCTCTGGAAACACCATATATTTT.

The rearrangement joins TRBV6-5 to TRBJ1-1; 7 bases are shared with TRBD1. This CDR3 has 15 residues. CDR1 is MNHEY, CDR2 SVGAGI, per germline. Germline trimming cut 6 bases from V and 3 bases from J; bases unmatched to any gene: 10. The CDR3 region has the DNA TGTGCCAGCAGACCCACTATAACAGGGGACACTGAAGCTTTCTTT. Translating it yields CASRPTITGDTEAFF.

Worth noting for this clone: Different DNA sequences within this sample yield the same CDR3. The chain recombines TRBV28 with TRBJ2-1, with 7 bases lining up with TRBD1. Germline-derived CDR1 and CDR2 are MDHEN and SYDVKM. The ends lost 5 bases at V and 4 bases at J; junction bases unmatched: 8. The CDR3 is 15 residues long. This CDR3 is CASSRSGTVYNEQFF. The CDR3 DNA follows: TGTGCCAGCAGTCGGTCCGGGACAGTATACAATGAGCAGTTCTTC.

The chain's CDR3 is CASSSNTEAFF. For the CDR3, the DNA is TGCGCCAGCAGCTCTAACACTGAAGCTTTCTTT. The chain links TRBV5-1 to TRBJ1-1; D not certain. Deletions cut 3 bases from V and 2 bases from J, with 2 bases between. The CDR3 loop spans 11 amino acids. Germline CDR1 SGHRS, CDR2 YFSETQ.

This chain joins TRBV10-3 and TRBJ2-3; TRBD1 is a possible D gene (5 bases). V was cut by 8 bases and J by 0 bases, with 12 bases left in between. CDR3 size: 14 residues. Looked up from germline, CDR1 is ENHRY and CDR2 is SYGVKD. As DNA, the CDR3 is TGTGCCATCGGGTGGGGCCCTAGCACAGATACGCAGTATTTT. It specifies CAIGWGPSTDTQYF.

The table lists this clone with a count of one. The CDR3 is CASSSLAGSPGETQYF. As DNA, the CDR3 is TGTGCCAGCAGCTCTCTAGCGGGGTCCCCAGGGGAGACCCAGTACTTC. The V and J genes are TRBV5-5 and TRBJ2-5, with 9 bases aligning to TRBD2. The J segment lost 5 bases and the V segment lost 3 bases, leaving 11 bases of the junction unmatched. Looked up from germline, CDR1 is SGHKS and CDR2 is YYEKEE (reference sequence). The CDR3 contains 16 residues.

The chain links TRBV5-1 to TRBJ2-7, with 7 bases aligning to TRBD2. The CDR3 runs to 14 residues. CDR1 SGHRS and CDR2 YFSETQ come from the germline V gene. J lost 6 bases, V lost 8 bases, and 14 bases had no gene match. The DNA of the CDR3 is TGCGCCAGTCGCCTAGCGGCAACTTGGGGCGAGCAGTACTTC. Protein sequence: CASRLAATWGEQYF.

The DNA of the CDR3 is TGTGCCAGCTCACCACAGGACATGACCTATCAGCCCCAGCATTTT. This codes for CASSPQDMTYQPQHF. The chain joins TRBV18 to TRBJ1-5; weak D call: TRBD1 (5 bases). V was pared by 1 base and J by 5 bases, with 12 bases between. The CDR3 totals 15 residues. Germline V gene lookup returns CDR1 KGHSH and CDR2 LQKENI.

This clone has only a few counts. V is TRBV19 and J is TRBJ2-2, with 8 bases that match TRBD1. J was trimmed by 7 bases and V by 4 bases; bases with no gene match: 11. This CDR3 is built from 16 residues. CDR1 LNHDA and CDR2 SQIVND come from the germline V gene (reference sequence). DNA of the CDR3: TGTGCCAGTAGTACCCGTGGACAGGGCATTGGCGGGGAGCTGTTTTTT. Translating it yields CASSTRGQGIGGELFF.

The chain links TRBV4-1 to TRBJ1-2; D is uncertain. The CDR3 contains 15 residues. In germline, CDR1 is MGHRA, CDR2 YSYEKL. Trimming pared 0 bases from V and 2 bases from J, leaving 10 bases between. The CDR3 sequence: CASSQDISRNYGYTF. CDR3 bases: TGCGCCAGCAGCCAAGATATCTCGAGGAACTATGGCTACACCTTC.

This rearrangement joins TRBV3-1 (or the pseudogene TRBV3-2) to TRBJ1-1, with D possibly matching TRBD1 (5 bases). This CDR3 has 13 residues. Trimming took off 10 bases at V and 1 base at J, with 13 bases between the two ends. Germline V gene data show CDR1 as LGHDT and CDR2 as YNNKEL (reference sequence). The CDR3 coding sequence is TGTGCCACGCAGGGTACCAGGAACACTGAAGCTTTCTTT. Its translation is CATQGTRNTEAFF.

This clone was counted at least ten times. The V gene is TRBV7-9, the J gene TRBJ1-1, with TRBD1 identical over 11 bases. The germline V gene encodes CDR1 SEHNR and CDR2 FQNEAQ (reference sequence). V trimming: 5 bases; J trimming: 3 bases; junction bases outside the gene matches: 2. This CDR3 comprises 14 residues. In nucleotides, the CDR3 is TGTGCCAGCAGCGGGACAGGGGGATACACTGAAGCTTTCTTT. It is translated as CASSGTGGYTEAFF.

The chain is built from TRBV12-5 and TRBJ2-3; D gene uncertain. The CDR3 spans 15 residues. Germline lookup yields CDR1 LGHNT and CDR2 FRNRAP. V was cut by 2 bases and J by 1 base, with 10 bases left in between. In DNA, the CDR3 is TGTGCTAGTGGTTTGTCGTCCATAGGCACAGATACGCAGTATTTT. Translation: CASGLSSIGTDTQYF.

The CDR3 spells CASREGSLLAKNIQYF. The CDR3 DNA is TGTGCCAGCAGGGAGGGTTCCCTACTAGCCAAAAACATTCAGTACTTC. The chain employs TRBV27 and TRBJ2-4, with TRBD2 as a possible D gene (6 bases). Looked up from germline, CDR1 is MNHEY and CDR2 is SMNVEV (reference sequence). The CDR3 is 16 residues long. V was pared by 6 bases and J by 0 bases, with 15 bases between.

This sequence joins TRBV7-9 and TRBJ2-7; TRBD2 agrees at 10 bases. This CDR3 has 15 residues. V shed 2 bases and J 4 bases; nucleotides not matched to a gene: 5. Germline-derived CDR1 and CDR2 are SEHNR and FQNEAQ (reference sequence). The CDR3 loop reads CASSLPGTSVYEQYF. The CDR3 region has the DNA TGTGCCAGCAGCTTACCCGGGACTAGCGTGTACGAGCAGTACTTC.